Presented here are 31 T cell receptor beta chains from one specimen sequenced in a study of T cells in Graves' hyperthyroidism and ophthalmopathy. What was amplified from RNA transcripts were TCR beta CDR3 regions. The HTBI primer set drove a first-round RT-PCR of the TCR CDR3. TCRdb independently ran MiXCR on the multiplex PCR reads; one entry per CDR3 protein. The repertoire includes about half a million distinct CDR3 sequences, roughly 22% of them detected once, and about 49% sits in the top ten. Sequencing was carried out using blood. Receptors originate from a woman in her 70s with Graves' ophthalmopathy.

The rearrangement uses TRBV29-1 and TRBJ2-3; perhaps TRBD2 as D (5 bases). The CDR3 runs to 13 residues. The germline gives CDR1 SQVTM, CDR2 ANQGSEA. V was pared by 8 bases and J by 0 bases, with 12 bases between. The CDR3 nucleotides are TGCAGCACGTCTGGCGGGAGCACAGATACGCAGTATTTT. It translates to CSTSGGSTDTQYF.

The chain employs TRBV7-9 and TRBJ2-1; no reliable D call. Deletions cut 3 bases from V and 3 bases from J, with 15 bases between. There are 16 residues in the CDR3. The germline V gene encodes CDR1 SEHNR and CDR2 FQNEAQ (reference sequence). CDR3 in amino acids: CASSLPGWRNYNEQFF. CDR3 nucleotides: TGTGCCAGCAGCTTGCCCGGGTGGCGGAACTACAATGAGCAGTTCTTC.

Only a few counts were recorded for this clonotype. CDR3 nucleotides: TGTGCCAGCAGTTTTGGTTTGTCCAACACCGGGGAGCTGTTTTTT. This sequence encodes CASSFGLSNTGELFF. The J gene is TRBJ2-2, the V gene TRBV12-3 or TRBV12-4; D unresolved. This CDR3 contains 15 residues. V was cut by 3 bases and J by 2 bases, with 10 bases left in between.

V is TRBV18 and J is TRBJ1-5; 8 nucleotides match TRBD1. This CDR3 has 16 amino acids. V gave up 4 bases and J gave up 3 bases; unmatched junction bases: 8. The germline gives CDR1 KGHSH, CDR2 LQKENI. CDR3 nucleotide sequence: TGTGCCAGCTCACGGACAGGGCGAGGGGACAATCAGCCCCAGCATTTT. As protein: CASSRTGRGDNQPQHF.

Here the CDR3 reads CAWSEVAGGSTDTQYF. CDR3 nucleotides: TGTGCCTGGAGTGAGGTTGCGGGAGGGAGCACAGATACGCAGTATTTT. V is TRBV30 and J is TRBJ2-3, with 9 nucleotides matching TRBD2. The CDR3 runs to 16 residues. V was clipped by 1 base and J by 0 bases; unmatched bases: 5. Germline CDR1 is GTSNPN and CDR2 is SVGIG (reference sequence).

This clonotype showed up many times. The rearrangement uses TRBV29-1 and TRBJ1-2, with D unresolved. CDR3 length: 13 amino acids. The ends were cut back, 6 bases at V and 6 bases at J, with 17 bases in the middle. Looked up from germline, CDR1 is SQVTM and CDR2 is ANQGSEA. The CDR3, as DNA: TGCAGCGTAACCGACACCCCCTGGAATGGCTACACCTTC. It yields the protein CSVTDTPWNGYTF. Supplemented by reference TRBV29-1 and TRBJ1-2, the full variable domain reads SAVISQKPSRDICQRGTSLTIQCQVDSQVTMMFWYRQQPGQSLTLIATANQGSEATYESGFVIDKFPISRPNLTFSTLTVSNMSPEDSSIYLCSVTDTPWNGYTFGSGTRLTVV.

This clonotype was picked up a small number of times. CDR3 protein: CATSRDWNQPQHF. DNA of the CDR3: TGTGCCACCAGCAGAGATTGGAATCAGCCCCAGCATTTT. The chain is built from TRBV15 and TRBJ1-5; D unclear. The CDR3 spans 13 residues. The V end was cut by 0 bases, the J end by 4 bases, with 4 bases between. Germline loops: CDR1 LNHNV, CDR2 YYDKDF (reference sequence).

CDR3 bases: TGTGCCAGCAGTGAGTTAGACGGCGGGACTGAAGCTTTCTTT. Translation gives CASSELDGGTEAFF. The chain combines TRBV2 with TRBJ1-1; D gene ambiguous. Germline CDR1 and CDR2: SNHLY and FYNNEI. CDR3 length equals 14 residues. Trimming left V 3 bases short and J 5 bases short, with 13 bases between.

This clonotype turned up a few times. The rearrangement links TRBV15 to TRBJ1-2; 7 nucleotides match TRBD1. The V gene end was trimmed by 0 bases and the J gene end by 6 bases; junction bases not matched to a gene: 7. The CDR3 is 15 amino acids. The germline V gene encodes CDR1 LNHNV and CDR2 YYDKDF (reference sequence). CDR3 region: CATSRDRQGGHGYTF. DNA for the CDR3: TGTGCCACCAGCAGAGATCGACAGGGAGGACATGGCTACACCTTC.

The V call is TRBV4-3, the J call TRBJ2-3; D possibly corresponds to TRBD2 (5 bases). This CDR3 contains 13 residues. Germline CDR1 and CDR2: LGHNA and YSLEER. The ends were cut back, 5 bases at V and 8 bases at J, with 14 bases in the middle. The CDR3 sequence: CASSSGLWGTQYF. For the CDR3, the DNA is TGCGCCAGCAGCTCGGGGTTGTGGGGTACGCAGTATTTT.

This clonotype has only a few counts. This sequence joins TRBV6-4 and TRBJ1-1, with 8 bases identical to TRBD1. Germline values: CDR1 MRHNA, CDR2 SNTAGT. V gave up 2 bases and J gave up 1 base; unmatched junction bases: 0. This CDR3 is 14 amino acids long. The CDR3 reads CASSDGQGNTEAFF. The CDR3 DNA is TGTGCCAGCAGTGACGGACAGGGGAACACTGAAGCTTTCTTT.

This clonotype has a handful of counts. The chain combines TRBV4-1 with TRBJ2-1; no definite D call. The CDR3 loop spans 19 amino acids. Per the germline V gene, CDR1 is MGHRA and CDR2 is YSYEKL. Between the trimmed V and J ends, which lost 3 bases and 7 bases, there was a span of 28 bases. In DNA, the CDR3 is TGCGCCAGCAGCCACCTTCTGGTATCAAGCCCTTTAGGAAGGAATGAGCAGTTCTTC. Amino acids: CASSHLLVSSPLGRNEQFF.

The chain is built from TRBV15 and TRBJ1-2; D gene ambiguous. CDR1 is LNHNV and CDR2 is YYDKDF in the germline V gene (reference sequence). V was clipped by 5 bases and J by 5 bases, with 21 bases between them. CDR3 length: 16 residues. The CDR3 nucleotides are TGTGCCACCAGCTCCGGGATTATCAGAGAAGTTTATGGCTACACCTTC. The encoded protein is CATSSGIIREVYGYTF.

V is TRBV6-2 or TRBV6-3 and J is TRBJ2-6; the D call may be TRBD1 or TRBD2 (5 bases each). V gave up 7 bases and J gave up 0 bases, with 16 bases separating them. Germline-derived CDR1 and CDR2 are MNHEY and SVGEGT. The CDR3 sequence is 17 residues long. The CDR3 DNA reads TGTGCCAGCACCCCCCTGGGACCGAACTCTGGGGCCAACGTCCTGACTTTC. Amino acids: CASTPLGPNSGANVLTF.

This clonotype was seen more than once but under ten times. V and J are TRBV5-1 and TRBJ2-1; 7 bases are a match to TRBD2. V shed 6 bases, J shed 8 bases, and the junction held 11 bases outside the gene matches. CDR1 and CDR2 from the germline V gene are SGHRS and YFSETQ. The CDR3 extends over 14 amino acids. The CDR3 sequence is CASTRSGMGDEQFF. The DNA for the CDR3 is TGCGCCAGCACTAGGAGCGGGATGGGCGATGAGCAGTTCTTC.

Notes on this clonotype: Germline and junction disagree at one end, which may indicate a read error. The J gene is TRBJ2-2, the V gene TRBV9; 7 bases agree with TRBD2. The CDR3 spans 14 residues. Germline loops: CDR1 SGDLS, CDR2 YYNGEE. DNA of the CDR3: TGTGCCAGCAGCGTAAGCGGGAACGCCGGGGAGCTGTTTTTT. The encoded protein is CASSVSGNAGELFF. Drawing the rest from reference TRBV9 and TRBJ2-2, the complete variable domain is DSGVTQTPKHLITATGQRVTLRCSPRSGDLSVYWYQQSLDQGLQFLIQYYNGEERAKGNILERFSAQQFPDLHSELNLSSLELGDSALYFCASSVSGNAGELFFGEGSRLTVL.

The genes are TRBV14 and TRBJ2-5; TRBD2 aligns across 8 bases. Per germline, CDR1 SGHDN and CDR2 FVKESK. The CDR3 is 18 amino acids. V lost 0 bases and J lost 1; bases outside the gene matches: 10. The CDR3 DNA sequence: TGTGCCAGCAGCCAAGATATCTGGGCTAGCGGGTTCCAAGAGACCCAGTACTTC. Translation gives CASSQDIWASGFQETQYF.

This clonotype appeared many times. V is TRBV28 and J is TRBJ2-1, with D possibly matching TRBD1 (5 bases). The CDR3 totals 16 residues. Germline V gene data show CDR1 as MDHEN and CDR2 as SYDVKM. V gave up 4 bases and J gave up 8 bases, with 21 bases separating them. Here the CDR3 reads CASSSGQGVVWHEQFF. In DNA form, the CDR3 reads TGTGCCAGCAGTTCAGGTCAGGGTGTTGTTTGGCATGAGCAGTTCTTC. Complete variable domain (other parts from reference TRBV28 and TRBJ2-1): DVKVTQSSRYLVKRTGEKVFLECVQDMDHENMFWYRQDPGLGLRLIYFSYDVKMKEKGDIPEGYSVSREKKERFSLILESASTNQTSMYLCASSSGQGVVWHEQFFGPGTRLTVL.

J is TRBJ1-2 and V is TRBV7-6, with 8 bases aligning to TRBD1. V trimming: 0 bases; J trimming: 8 bases; junction bases outside the gene matches: 5. CDR1 and CDR2 (germline): SGHVS, FNYEAQ. The length of the CDR3 is 14 residues. The CDR3 loop reads CASSLAGQGSGYTF. For the CDR3, the DNA is TGTGCCAGCAGCTTAGCCGGACAGGGCAGCGGCTACACCTTC.

The chain joins TRBV3-1 to TRBJ2-1, with D perhaps TRBD1 or TRBD2 (5 bases each). The CDR3 runs to 11 residues. Trimming stripped 5 bases from V and 10 bases from J, with 9 bases between. Germline-derived CDR1 and CDR2 are LGHDT and YNNKEL (reference sequence). CDR3: CASSGWGEQFF. CDR3 bases: TGTGCCAGCAGCGGGTGGGGGGAGCAGTTCTTC.

This clonotype was seen ten or more times. The V gene is TRBV7-2, the J gene TRBJ2-1, with D unclear. The germline gives CDR1 SGHTA, CDR2 FQGNSA. The CDR3 runs 14 residues. Trimming left V 4 bases short and J 9 bases short, with 16 bases between. In nucleotides, the CDR3 is TGTGCCAGCAGCTCGGGTGGGCGTTCGCTTGAGCAGTTCTTC. Its translation: CASSSGGRSLEQFF.

The chain is built from TRBV7-2 and TRBJ2-7; no clear D. The CDR3 is 11 amino acids. V was pared by 5 bases and J by 3 bases, with 5 bases between. The germline gives CDR1 SGHTA, CDR2 FQGNSA. The CDR3 region has the DNA TGTGCCAGCAGCGGTCACTACGAGCAGTACTTC. It is translated as CASSGHYEQYF.

This chain links TRBV30 with TRBJ2-1; 7 bases are a match to TRBD2. CDR3 length equals 14 residues. Losses at the gene ends were 4 bases for V and 7 bases for J; bases not matched to a gene: 10. From germline, CDR1 is GTSNPN and CDR2 SVGIG (reference sequence). Here the CDR3 reads CAWMAGAPPNEQFF. The CDR3 coding sequence is TGTGCCTGGATGGCGGGAGCACCCCCGAATGAGCAGTTCTTC.

The chain combines TRBV5-1 with TRBJ2-3, with TRBD2 matching over 7 bases. Germline loops: CDR1 SGHRS, CDR2 YFSETQ. J was trimmed by 2 bases and V by 2 bases; bases with no gene match: 8. The CDR3 is 16 amino acids. CDR3 sequence (DNA): TGCGCCAGCAGCTTTGGAGCTAGCGGTACCACAGATACGCAGTATTTT. Its translation is CASSFGASGTTDTQYF. The whole variable domain, remainder taken from reference TRBV5-1 and TRBJ2-3, is KAGVTQTPRYLIKTRGQQVTLSCSPISGHRSVSWYQQTPGQGLQFLFEYFSETQRNKGNFPGRFSGRQFSNSRSEMNVSTLELGDSALYLCASSFGASGTTDTQYFGPGTRLTVL.

Turning to this clonotype: The junction shows a germline mismatch at one end, possibly a read error. The chain employs TRBV7-7 and TRBJ1-5; 7 nucleotides line up with TRBD1. From germline, CDR1 is SSHAT and CDR2 FNYEAQ (reference sequence). This CDR3 is built from 15 residues. The CDR3 coding sequence is TGTGCTAGCAGCTTAGACAGGGATCGCGATCAGCCCCAGCATTTT. Encoded protein: CASSLDRDRDQPQHF.

This clonotype was detected only a few times. The chain has TRBV11-2 and TRBJ2-3, with TRBD2 identical over 11 bases. CDR1 and CDR2 from the germline V gene are SGHAT and FQNNGV. The CDR3 is 16 residues long. V shed 5 bases and J 5 bases; nucleotides not matched to a gene: 9. The DNA of the CDR3 is TGTGCCAGCAGCCAGATAGCGGGAGGGTTGGTAGATACGCAGTATTTT. Translated: CASSQIAGGLVDTQYF. The entire variable domain, with the rest obtained from reference TRBV11-2 and TRBJ2-3, is as follows: EAGVAQSPRYKIIEKRQSVAFWCNPISGHATLYWYQQILGQGPKLLIQFQNNGVVDDSQLPKDRFSAERLKGVDSTLKIQPAKLEDSAVYLCASSQIAGGLVDTQYFGPGTRLTVL.

In DNA, the CDR3 is TGTGCCAGCAGCTTAGCGGCGCTTTATGGCTACACCTTC. It yields the protein CASSLAALYGYTF. The gene calls are TRBV7-2 and TRBJ1-2; no reliable D call. Trimming removed 0 bases at V and 5 bases at J, with 7 bases between. There are 13 residues in the CDR3. Germline CDR1 reads SGHTA; CDR2 reads FQGNSA.

This clonotype has more than one count but fewer than ten. V gene TRBV19 combines with J gene TRBJ1-2, with 7 nucleotides matching TRBD1. CDR1 LNHDA and CDR2 SQIVND come from the germline V gene (reference sequence). This CDR3 has 15 amino acids. V gave up 9 bases and J gave up 0 bases; unmatched junction bases: 10. The CDR3, as DNA: TGTGCCAGCAAACAGGACAGGATTGCTAACTATGGCTACACCTTC. Translation gives CASKQDRIANYGYTF.

This clonotype was counted a few times. The chain carries TRBV7-9 and TRBJ1-4; D unresolved. Germline V lookup: CDR1 SEHNR, CDR2 FQNEAQ (reference sequence). This CDR3 spans 16 amino acids. V was pared by 5 bases and J by 5 bases, with 18 bases between. The CDR3 bases are TGTGCCAGCAGCCAAAGCAACTCAGGCGCAAATGAAAAACTGTTTTTT. It translates to CASSQSNSGANEKLFF.

This clonotype was recorded at least ten times. V usage is TRBV7-2 and J usage is TRBJ1-6; TRBD1 might be the D (6 bases). Germline loops: CDR1 SGHTA, CDR2 FQGNSA. This CDR3 is built from 15 residues. Between the trimmed V and J ends, which lost 5 bases and 10 bases, there was a span of 18 bases. The CDR3 nucleotides are TGTGCCAGCAGCGCACAGGGTGCGGGAGGATCACCCCTCCACTTT. Protein: CASSAQGAGGSPLHF. Combining the CDR3 with reference TRBV7-2 and TRBJ1-6 gives the whole variable domain GAGVSQSPSNKVTEKGKDVELRCDPISGHTALYWYRQSLGQGLEFLIYFQGNSAPDKSGLPSDRFSAERTGGSVSTLTIQRTQQEDSAVYLCASSAQGAGGSPLHFGNGTRLTVT.

The chain employs TRBV20-1 and TRBJ1-1; D may be TRBD1 (5 bases). Germline lookup yields CDR1 DFQATT and CDR2 SNEGSKA (reference sequence). The CDR3 consists of 10 residues. V dropped 3 bases and J dropped 10 bases, with 9 bases sitting between them. CDR3 bases: TGCAGTGCTAGCTGGGACGGAGCTTTCTTT. Translating it yields CSASWDGAFF.